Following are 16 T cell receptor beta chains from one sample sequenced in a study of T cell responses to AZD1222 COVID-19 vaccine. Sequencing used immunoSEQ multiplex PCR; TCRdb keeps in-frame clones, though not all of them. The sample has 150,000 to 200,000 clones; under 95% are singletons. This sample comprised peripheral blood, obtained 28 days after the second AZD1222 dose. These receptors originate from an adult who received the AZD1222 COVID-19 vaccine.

The CDR3 spells CSASEETQYF. CDR3 bases: TGCAGTGCTAGCGAAGAGACCCAGTACTTC. The chain couples TRBV20-1 to TRBJ2-5; D is ambiguous. Germline V gene data show CDR1 as DFQATT and CDR2 as SNEGSKA (reference sequence). This CDR3 region has 10 residues. Trimming pared 3 bases from V and 3 bases from J, leaving 2 bases between.

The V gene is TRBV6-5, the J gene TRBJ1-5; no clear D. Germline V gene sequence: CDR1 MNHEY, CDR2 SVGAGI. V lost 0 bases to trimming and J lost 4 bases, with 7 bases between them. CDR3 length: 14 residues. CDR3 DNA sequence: TGTGCCAGCAGTTACTCGCGGGAGAATCAGCCCCAGCATTTT. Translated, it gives CASSYSRENQPQHF.

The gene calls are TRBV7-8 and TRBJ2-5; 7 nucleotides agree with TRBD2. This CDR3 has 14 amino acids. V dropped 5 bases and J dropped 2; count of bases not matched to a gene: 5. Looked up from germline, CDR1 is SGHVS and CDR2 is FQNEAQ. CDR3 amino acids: CASSIQRGQETQYF. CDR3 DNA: TGTGCCAGCAGCATCCAGCGGGGTCAAGAGACCCAGTACTTC. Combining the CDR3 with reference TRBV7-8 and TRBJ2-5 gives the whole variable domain GAGVSQSPRYKVAKRGQDVALRCDPISGHVSLFWYQQALGQGPEFLTYFQNEAQLDKSGLPSDRFFAERPEGSVSTLKIQRTQQEDSAVYLCASSIQRGQETQYFGPGTRLLVL.

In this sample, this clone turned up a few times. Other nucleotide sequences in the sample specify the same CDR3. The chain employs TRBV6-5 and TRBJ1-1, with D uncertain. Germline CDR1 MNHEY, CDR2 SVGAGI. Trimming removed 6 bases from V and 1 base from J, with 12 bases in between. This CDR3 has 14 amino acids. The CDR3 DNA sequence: TGTGCCAGCAGGTTCCCTGGAGGGAACACTGAAGCTTTCTTT. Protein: CASRFPGGNTEAFF.

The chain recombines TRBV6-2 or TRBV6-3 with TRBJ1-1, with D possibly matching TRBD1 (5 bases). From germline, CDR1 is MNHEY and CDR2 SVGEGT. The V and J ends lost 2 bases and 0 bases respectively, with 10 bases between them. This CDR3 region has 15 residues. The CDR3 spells CASSYGRGMNTEAFF. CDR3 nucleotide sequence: TGTGCCAGCAGTTACGGACGGGGCATGAACACTGAAGCTTTCTTT.

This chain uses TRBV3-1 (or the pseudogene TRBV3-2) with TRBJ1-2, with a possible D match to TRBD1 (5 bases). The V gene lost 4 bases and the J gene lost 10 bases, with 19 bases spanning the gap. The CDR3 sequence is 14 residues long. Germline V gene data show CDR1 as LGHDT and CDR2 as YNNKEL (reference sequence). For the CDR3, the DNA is TGTGCCAGCAGCCCACCTAACCGGGGAGGGGACTACACCTTC. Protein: CASSPPNRGGDYTF.

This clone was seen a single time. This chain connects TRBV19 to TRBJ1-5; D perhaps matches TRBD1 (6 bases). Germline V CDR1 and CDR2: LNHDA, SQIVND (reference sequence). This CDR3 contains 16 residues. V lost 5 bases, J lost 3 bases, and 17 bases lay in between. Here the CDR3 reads CASSGTQVPSNQPQHF. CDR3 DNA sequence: TGTGCCAGTAGTGGGACACAGGTTCCTTCCAATCAGCCCCAGCATTTT.

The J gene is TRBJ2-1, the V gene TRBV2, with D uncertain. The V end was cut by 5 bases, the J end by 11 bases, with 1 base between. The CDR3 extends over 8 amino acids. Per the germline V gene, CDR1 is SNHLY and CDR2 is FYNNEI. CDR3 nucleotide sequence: TGTGCCAGCAGTAAGCAGTTCTTC. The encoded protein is CASSKQFF.

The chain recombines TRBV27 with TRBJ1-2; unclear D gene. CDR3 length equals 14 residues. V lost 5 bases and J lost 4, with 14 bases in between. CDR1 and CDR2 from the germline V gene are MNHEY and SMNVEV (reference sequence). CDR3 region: CASSPKSRVYGYTF. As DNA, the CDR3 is TGTGCCAGCAGTCCAAAATCTCGGGTCTATGGCTACACCTTC.

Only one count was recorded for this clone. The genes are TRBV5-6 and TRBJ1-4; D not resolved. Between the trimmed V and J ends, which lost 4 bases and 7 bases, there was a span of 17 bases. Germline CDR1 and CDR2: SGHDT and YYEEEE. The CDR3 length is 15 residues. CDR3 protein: CASSPGLRSGEKLFF. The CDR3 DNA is TGTGCCAGCAGCCCCGGTCTACGGTCAGGTGAAAAACTGTTTTTT. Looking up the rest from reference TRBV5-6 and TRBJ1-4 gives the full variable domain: DAGVTQSPTHLIKTRGQQVTLRCSPKSGHDTVSWYQQALGQGPQFIFQYYEEEERQRGNFPDRFSGHQFPNYSSELNVNALLLGDSALYLCASSPGLRSGEKLFFGSGTQLSVL.

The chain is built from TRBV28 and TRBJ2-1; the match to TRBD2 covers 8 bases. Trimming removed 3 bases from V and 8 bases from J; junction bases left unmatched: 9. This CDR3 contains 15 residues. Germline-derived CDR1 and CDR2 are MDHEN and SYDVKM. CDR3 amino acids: CASSLGGTSRYEQFF. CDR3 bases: TGTGCCAGCAGTTTGGGCGGGACTAGTAGGTATGAGCAGTTCTTC.

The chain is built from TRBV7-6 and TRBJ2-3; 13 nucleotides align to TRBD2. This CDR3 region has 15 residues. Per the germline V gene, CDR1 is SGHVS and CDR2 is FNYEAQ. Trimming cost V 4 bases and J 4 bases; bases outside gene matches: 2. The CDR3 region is CASSSTSGGADTQYF. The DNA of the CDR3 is TGTGCCAGCAGCTCAACTAGCGGGGGGGCAGATACGCAGTATTTT.

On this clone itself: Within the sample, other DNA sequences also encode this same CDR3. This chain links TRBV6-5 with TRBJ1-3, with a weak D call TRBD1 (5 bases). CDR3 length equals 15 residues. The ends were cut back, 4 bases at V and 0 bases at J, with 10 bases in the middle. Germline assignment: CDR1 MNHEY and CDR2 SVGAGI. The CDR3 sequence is CASSSTGSSGNTIYF. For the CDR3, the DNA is TGTGCCAGCAGTTCCACAGGATCCTCTGGAAACACCATATATTTT.

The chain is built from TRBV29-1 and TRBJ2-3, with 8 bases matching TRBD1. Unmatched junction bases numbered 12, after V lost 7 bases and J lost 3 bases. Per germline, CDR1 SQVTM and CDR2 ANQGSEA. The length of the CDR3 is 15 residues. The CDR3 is CSASRQGARTDTQYF. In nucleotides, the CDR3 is TGCAGCGCCTCAAGGCAGGGGGCGCGGACAGATACGCAGTATTTT.

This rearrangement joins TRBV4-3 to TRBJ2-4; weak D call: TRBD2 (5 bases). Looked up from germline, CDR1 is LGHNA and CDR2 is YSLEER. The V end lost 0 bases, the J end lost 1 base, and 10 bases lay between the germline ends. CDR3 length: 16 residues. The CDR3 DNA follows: TGCGCCAGCAGCCAAGATCCGGGCGGGGCCAAAAACATTCAGTACTTC. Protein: CASSQDPGGAKNIQYF.

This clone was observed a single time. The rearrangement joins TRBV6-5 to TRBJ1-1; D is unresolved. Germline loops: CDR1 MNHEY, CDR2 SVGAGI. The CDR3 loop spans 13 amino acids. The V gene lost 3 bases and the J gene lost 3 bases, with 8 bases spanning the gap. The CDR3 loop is CASSYNRYTEAFF. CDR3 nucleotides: TGTGCCAGCAGTTATAACAGATACACTGAAGCTTTCTTT.